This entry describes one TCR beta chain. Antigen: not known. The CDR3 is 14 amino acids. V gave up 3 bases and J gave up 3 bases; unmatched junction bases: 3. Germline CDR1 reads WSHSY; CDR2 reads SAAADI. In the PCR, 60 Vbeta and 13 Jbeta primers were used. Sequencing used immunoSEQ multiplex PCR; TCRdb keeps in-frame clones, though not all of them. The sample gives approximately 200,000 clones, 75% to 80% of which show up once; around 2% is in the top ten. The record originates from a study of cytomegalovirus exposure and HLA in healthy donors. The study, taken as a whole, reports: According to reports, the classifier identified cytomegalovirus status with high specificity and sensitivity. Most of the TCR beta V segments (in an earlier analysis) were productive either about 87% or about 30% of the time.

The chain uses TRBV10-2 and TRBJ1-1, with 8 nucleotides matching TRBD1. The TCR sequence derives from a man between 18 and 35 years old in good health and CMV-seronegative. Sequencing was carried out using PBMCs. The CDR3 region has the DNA TGCGCCAGCAGTGAACAGGGGGTGGACACTGAAGCTTTCTTT. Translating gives CASSEQGVDTEAFF.